The 23 T cell receptor beta chains reported below all come from one sample, sequenced in a study of beta chain features in type 1 diabetes. Points from the study as a whole: Within each of all four CD4+ subsets, Type 1 diabetes patients had TCRB CDR3s that were moderately but significantly shorter.

The investigators reverse transcribed all of the isolated RNA, so they sequenced expressed TCRB transcripts. The protocol was immunoSEQ multiplex PCR, while the TCRdb copy is restricted to in-frame clones and leaves out a portion. Here the sample spans 250,000 to 350,000 clones, approximately 15% being singletons. These receptors have no known antigen. Sequencing was performed on naive CD4+ T cells from blood. Every receptor here comes from a man aged 18 to 30 with type 1 diabetes.

This clone was found a few times. The V gene is TRBV7-9, the J gene TRBJ1-5; 9 positions agree with TRBD1. This CDR3 comprises 16 residues. CDR1 SEHNR and CDR2 FQNEAQ come from the germline V gene (reference sequence). V was pared by 5 bases and J by 2 bases, with 7 bases of the junction left unmatched. CDR3 in DNA: TGTGCCAGCAGCCCTGGACAGGGGAGGGGCAATCAGCCCCAGCATTTT. Protein sequence: CASSPGQGRGNQPQHF.

The chain uses TRBV7-9 and TRBJ2-5; TRBD2 might be the D (5 bases). CDR3 size: 15 residues. The V gene lost 0 bases and the J gene lost 6 bases, with 14 bases spanning the gap. CDR1 and CDR2 (germline): SEHNR, FQNEAQ (reference sequence). The CDR3 here is CASSLANTGRQTQYF. CDR3 DNA: TGTGCCAGCAGCTTAGCGAACACGGGAAGGCAGACCCAGTACTTC.

The chain employs TRBV2 and TRBJ2-7; 8 positions match TRBD2. From germline, CDR1 is SNHLY and CDR2 FYNNEI. V lost 7 bases and J lost 3; bases outside the gene matches: 17. The CDR3 is made up of 17 amino acids. CDR3 sequence (DNA): TGTGCCAGCATCCCACCGGCGGGAGGCACCTCGGGCTACGAGCAGTACTTC. Translating it yields CASIPPAGGTSGYEQYF.

This clone has a handful of counts. The chain uses TRBV11-2 and TRBJ1-2; a possible D gene is TRBD1 (6 bases). From germline, CDR1 is SGHAT and CDR2 FQNNGV. Trimming removed 3 bases at V and 0 bases at J, with 17 bases between. The CDR3 length is 17 residues. The CDR3: CASSLSRTVSANYGYTF. In DNA, the CDR3 is TGTGCCAGCAGCTTGAGTCGGACAGTGTCTGCTAACTATGGCTACACCTTC.

This clone was detected only a few times. The J gene is TRBJ1-5, the V gene TRBV15; weak D call: TRBD1 (6 bases). The ends were cut back, 0 bases at V and 8 bases at J, with 14 bases in the middle. CDR3 length: 15 amino acids. Germline CDR1 is LNHNV and CDR2 is YYDKDF (reference sequence). The CDR3 is CATSRDTSGVEPQHF. Here the CDR3 DNA reads TGTGCCACCAGCAGAGATACGTCAGGGGTTGAGCCCCAGCATTTT. The variable domain in full, completed from reference TRBV15 and TRBJ1-5, reads DAMVIQNPRYQVTQFGKPVTLSCSQTLNHNVMYWYQQKSSQAPKLLFHYYDKDFNNEADTPDNFQSRRPNTSFCFLDIRSPGLGDTAMYLCATSRDTSGVEPQHFGDGTRLSIL.

The V call is TRBV30, the J call TRBJ2-7; D is unclear. The length of the CDR3 is 12 residues. Trimming removed 1 base at V and 1 base at J, with 5 bases between. The germline V gene encodes CDR1 GTSNPN and CDR2 SVGIG (reference sequence). The CDR3 DNA reads as TGTGCCTGGAGTGCGGGTTCCTACGAGCAGTACTTC. Its protein is CAWSAGSYEQYF.

In its sample, this clone was seen a few times. The chain uses TRBV4-1 and TRBJ1-2; D gene ambiguous. V lost 4 bases to trimming and J lost 4 bases, with 13 bases between them. The CDR3 is 14 amino acids. CDR1 MGHRA and CDR2 YSYEKL come from the germline V gene. CDR3 bases: TGCGCCAGCAGCCTCACCGGAGCTGTCTATGGCTACACCTTC. Amino acid sequence: CASSLTGAVYGYTF.

CDR3 nucleotide sequence: TGTGCCTGGAGTAAGGGCGGGGACGAGCAGTACTTC. This sequence encodes CAWSKGGDEQYF. This sequence joins TRBV30 and TRBJ2-7; D perhaps matches TRBD2 (6 bases). Germline V gene lookup returns CDR1 GTSNPN and CDR2 SVGIG (reference sequence). The V gene lost 2 bases and the J gene lost 5 bases, with 10 bases spanning the gap. The CDR3 is 12 residues long.

The V call is TRBV15, the J call TRBJ1-4; perhaps TRBD1 as D (6 bases). The CDR3 is made up of 16 amino acids. Germline assignment: CDR1 LNHNV and CDR2 YYDKDF (reference sequence). Trimming stripped 4 bases from V and 4 bases from J, with 16 bases between. The CDR3 loop reads CATSTLLTGGNEKLFF. Here the CDR3 DNA reads TGTGCCACCAGCACCCTACTGACAGGTGGTAATGAAAAACTGTTTTTT. Using reference TRBV15 and TRBJ1-4 for the parts outside the CDR3, the full variable domain is DAMVIQNPRYQVTQFGKPVTLSCSQTLNHNVMYWYQQKSSQAPKLLFHYYDKDFNNEADTPDNFQSRRPNTSFCFLDIRSPGLGDTAMYLCATSTLLTGGNEKLFFGSGTQLSVL.

This clone was seen more than once but under ten times. The chain recombines TRBV5-1 with TRBJ2-2, with 7 bases matching TRBD2. J lost 4 bases, V lost 4 bases, and 4 bases had no gene match. The CDR3 sequence is 14 residues long. Germline-derived CDR1 and CDR2 are SGHRS and YFSETQ. The CDR3 nucleotides read TGCGCCAGCAGCGGCGGGGGAGTCACCGGGGAGCTGTTTTTT. This sequence encodes CASSGGGVTGELFF.

This clone was detected only a few times. The chain combines TRBV7-2 with TRBJ2-1; tentatively, D is TRBD2 (5 bases). The CDR3 is made up of 16 amino acids. V lost 2 bases and J 0 bases, leaving 11 bases between the germline ends. The V gene's germline CDR1 is SGHTA and CDR2 FQGNSA. CDR3 sequence: CASSLNPGSSYNEQFF. CDR3 DNA: TGTGCCAGCAGCTTAAACCCGGGATCCTCCTACAATGAGCAGTTCTTC.

The chain uses TRBV15 and TRBJ2-1, with D possibly TRBD2 on 7 matching bases. The CDR3 contains 16 residues. Germline CDR1 and CDR2: LNHNV and YYDKDF (reference sequence). Trimming stripped 2 bases from V and 0 bases from J, with 11 bases between. In DNA, the CDR3 is TGTGCCACCAGCAGACGGGGGGCCAGCTCCTACAATGAGCAGTTCTTC. Its protein is CATSRRGASSYNEQFF.

This clone came up a few times. V and J are TRBV7-7 and TRBJ2-5, with TRBD2 matching over 10 bases. V shed 4 bases, J shed 4 bases, and the junction held 6 bases outside the gene matches. Germline V gives CDR1 SSHAT, CDR2 FNYEAQ (reference sequence). The CDR3 is made up of 15 amino acids. CDR3 coding DNA: TGTGCCAGCAGCTCATTAGCGGGGGGAGGAGAGACCCAGTACTTC. It specifies CASSSLAGGGETQYF.

This clone has a handful of counts. The chain combines TRBV7-6 with TRBJ2-7; 11 nucleotides align to TRBD1. Germline lookup yields CDR1 SGHVS and CDR2 FNYEAQ. The CDR3 length is 14 residues. The V segment lost 5 bases and the J segment 3 bases; nucleotides outside the gene matches: 3. CDR3 in amino acids: CASSIGTGGYEQYF. CDR3 coding DNA: TGTGCCAGCAGCATCGGGACAGGGGGCTACGAGCAGTACTTC.

There are a few counts of this clone. A read error may account for a junction end that differs from germline. The genes are TRBV29-1 and TRBJ2-5, with a weak D call TRBD2 (5 bases). In germline, CDR1 is SQVTM, CDR2 ANQGSEA. The CDR3 sequence is 14 residues long. This CDR3 reads CSVKEGPGQETQYF. The CDR3 DNA is TGCAGCGTTAAAGAGGGTCCGGGGCAAGAGACCCAGTACTTC.

This clone has a handful of counts. The chain combines TRBV18 with TRBJ2-1; the D gene is possibly TRBD1 (6 bases). There are 15 residues in the CDR3. Germline V gene lookup returns CDR1 KGHSH and CDR2 LQKENI. V lost 4 bases and J lost 8, with 18 bases in between. CDR3 protein: CASSLPGQPTDEQFF. The CDR3 nucleotides are TGTGCCAGCTCACTACCGGGACAACCAACGGATGAGCAGTTCTTC. Variable domain in full (rest from reference TRBV18 and TRBJ2-1): NAGVMQNPRHLVRRRGQEARLRCSPMKGHSHVYWYRQLPEEGLKFMVYLQKENIIDESGMPKERFSAEFPKEGPSILRIQQVVRGDSAAYFCASSLPGQPTDEQFFGPGTRLTVL.

This rearrangement joins TRBV9 to TRBJ2-7; a possible D gene is TRBD2 (6 bases). V was trimmed by 4 bases and J by 6 bases, leaving 20 bases between them. Germline V CDR1 and CDR2: SGDLS, YYNGEE. This CDR3 contains 15 residues. Written as DNA, the CDR3 is TGTGCCAGCAGCCTCCGGGACGGGGAGGTTGGCGAGCAGTACTTC. It encodes CASSLRDGEVGEQYF. Based on the CDR3 plus reference TRBV9 and TRBJ2-7, the full variable domain is DSGVTQTPKHLITATGQRVTLRCSPRSGDLSVYWYQQSLDQGLQFLIQYYNGEERAKGNILERFSAQQFPDLHSELNLSSLELGDSALYFCASSLRDGEVGEQYFGPGTRLTVT.

This clone was seen a handful of times. The V and J genes are TRBV18 and TRBJ1-1, with D possibly TRBD1 on 6 matching bases. Germline CDR1 and CDR2: KGHSH and LQKENI. The CDR3 is made up of 15 amino acids. The V end lost 1 base, the J end lost 0 bases, and 9 bases lay between the germline ends. CDR3 nucleotide sequence: TGTGCCAGCTCACCACAGGGGGTCATGAACACTGAAGCTTTCTTT. Translated: CASSPQGVMNTEAFF.

This clone has just a few counts. This chain links TRBV7-2 with TRBJ1-5, with TRBD1 as a possible D gene (5 bases). Germline V gene data show CDR1 as SGHTA and CDR2 as FQGNSA. Trimming took 4 bases from V and 5 from J, leaving 12 bases between them. The CDR3 has 14 residues. In nucleotides, the CDR3 is TGTGCCAGCAGCTACCGGACATCGGATCAGCCCCAGCATTTT. This sequence encodes CASSYRTSDQPQHF.

The V and J genes are TRBV14 and TRBJ2-5; D gene uncertain. CDR3 length equals 11 residues. Germline-derived CDR1 and CDR2 are SGHDN and FVKESK. The germline V and J ends were trimmed by 4 bases and 13 bases, with 13 bases remaining between them. DNA of the CDR3: TGTGCCAGCAGCCTGGGCCCGACACGGTACTTC. Protein product: CASSLGPTRYF.

The chain recombines TRBV7-2 with TRBJ2-7; TRBD2 agrees at 10 bases. Per the germline V gene, CDR1 is SGHTA and CDR2 is FQGNSA. The CDR3 totals 16 residues. With 0 bases clipped from V and 3 bases from J, the junction kept 5 bases outside the gene matches. The CDR3 reads CASSLARASGGYEQYF. The CDR3 nucleotides read TGTGCCAGCAGCTTAGCGCGGGCTAGCGGGGGCTACGAGCAGTACTTC.

The table lists this clone with a few counts. The V call is TRBV7-9, the J call TRBJ2-7, with D possibly TRBD1 on 5 matching bases. Looked up from germline, CDR1 is SEHNR and CDR2 is FQNEAQ (reference sequence). V was shortened by 3 bases and J by 4 bases, with 13 bases between the two germline ends. This CDR3 region has 14 residues. As DNA, the CDR3 is TGTGCCAGCAGCTTTTTGGCCAGGGATTACGAGCAGTACTTC. Encoded protein: CASSFLARDYEQYF. Filled out from reference TRBV7-9 and TRBJ2-7, the complete variable domain reads DTGVSQNPRHKITKRGQNVTFRCDPISEHNRLYWYRQTLGQGPEFLTYFQNEAQLEKSRLLSDRFSAERPKGSFSTLEIQRTEQGDSAMYLCASSFLARDYEQYFGPGTRLTVT.

This clone was picked up a small number of times. This chain joins TRBV20-1 and TRBJ1-2, with D hard to call. V was pared by 5 bases and J by 10 bases, with 11 bases between. The germline V gene encodes CDR1 DFQATT and CDR2 SNEGSKA (reference sequence). CDR3 length: 10 residues. In DNA, the CDR3 is TGCAGTGCTCGTGGAGGCCCCTACACCTTC. As protein: CSARGGPYTF.